This T cell receptor (beta chain) originates from a study of cytomegalovirus exposure and HLA in healthy donors (dated by TCRdb to about 2017). Regarding the complete study: A later analysis indicated that the 120 or so validation repertoires were generated on the platform also employed for the 700 or so repertoires of the first cohort. The aim of the study was to test whether cataloging public T cell receptors could identify signatures of past pathogen exposure. Along with the approximately 670-subject first cohort, a separate validation cohort of more than 90 different subjects was used. To predict cytomegalovirus infection status, the study brought together high-throughput TCR immunosequencing, statistical association of individual TCRs with disease status, and machine learning.

A word on this clone: The specificity of this receptor is unknown. It has no much larger one-base neighbor in the sample; base qualities were not kept.

The donors were included in the validation cohort of 130 or so subjects, a group kept apart from the approximately 690-subject first cohort. The method behind the library was the immunoSEQ multiplex PCR assay. On the study's bioinformatics: A statistical classification framework was built for diagnosing cytomegalovirus status from the catalog of TCR beta chain sequences. Entries here come from immuneACCESS through TCRdb and include only in-frame sequences with V and J called. Some clones fail to appear in such tables; in the studies checked, an unresolved V gene covers under half of the shortfall, and the cause of the remainder is unknown. V and J calls and clone size are as listed in that table; D and trimming were resolved from the DNA. The sample includes fewer than 60,000 clones, with 85% to 95% observed a single time. The ten largest clones represent around 8% of the sample. V lost 0 bases and J lost 6 bases; the stretch between them is 12 bases long. Based on the germline V gene, the CDR1 and CDR2 sequences are MNHEY and SVGAGI. CDR3 length: 16 amino acids, cysteine to phenylalanine. The only DNA kept is the CDR3, 48 bases in frame from the first base.

The research as a whole found: In the study, about 150 TCR beta chains were listed as associated with cytomegalovirus. According to the authors, the approach could potentially be generalized to other disease states and immunological phenotypes. A later analysis found that TCRs clustered in the first cohort also tended to co-occur in the 130 or so validation repertoires, with 94% of cluster scores above 0. Most TCR sequences were observed very rarely across donors, whereas some public TCRs were present in many individuals. A few of the identified cytomegalovirus-associated TCR beta chains were confirmed in vitro to be specific for cytomegalovirus antigens. The classifier was reported to diagnose cytomegalovirus status with high specificity and sensitivity in both the original cohort and the validation cohort. A later analysis had no HLA typing for the validation cohort, so co-occurrence there was scored across all 110 or so repertoires.

The TCR comes from a woman under 30 in good health and CMV-seropositive. Sequencing was done on a sample of PBMCs. Here the chain combines TRBV6-5 and TRBJ2-6, with TRBD1 as a weak D call on 6 bases. At the DNA level, the sequence is TGTGCCAGCAGTTACTCGAGACAGGCCTCGGCCAACGTCCTGACTTTC. This sequence encodes CASSYSRQASANVLTF.